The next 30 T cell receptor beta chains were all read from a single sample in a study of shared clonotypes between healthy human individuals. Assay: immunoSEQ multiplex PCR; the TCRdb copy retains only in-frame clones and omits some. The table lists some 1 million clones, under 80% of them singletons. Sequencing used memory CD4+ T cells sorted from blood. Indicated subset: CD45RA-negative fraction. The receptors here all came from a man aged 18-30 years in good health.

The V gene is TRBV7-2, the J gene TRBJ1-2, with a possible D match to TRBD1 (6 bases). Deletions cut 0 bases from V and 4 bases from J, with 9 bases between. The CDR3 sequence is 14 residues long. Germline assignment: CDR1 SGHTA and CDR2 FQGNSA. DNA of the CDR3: TGTGCCAGCAGCTTAGCTCGGGGGGCCTATGGCTACACCTTC. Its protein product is CASSLARGAYGYTF.

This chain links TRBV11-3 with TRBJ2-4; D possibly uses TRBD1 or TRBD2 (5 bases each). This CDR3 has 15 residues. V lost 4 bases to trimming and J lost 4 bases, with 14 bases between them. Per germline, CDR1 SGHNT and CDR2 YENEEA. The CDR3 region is CASSYRGERKNIQYF. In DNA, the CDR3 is TGTGCCAGCAGCTACAGAGGGGAAAGGAAAAACATTCAGTACTTC. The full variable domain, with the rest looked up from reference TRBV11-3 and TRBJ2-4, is EAGVVQSPRYKIIEKKQPVAFWCNPISGHNTLYWYLQNLGQGPELLIRYENEEAVDDSQLPKDRFSAERLKGVDSTLKIQPAELGDSAVYLCASSYRGERKNIQYFGAGTRLSVL.

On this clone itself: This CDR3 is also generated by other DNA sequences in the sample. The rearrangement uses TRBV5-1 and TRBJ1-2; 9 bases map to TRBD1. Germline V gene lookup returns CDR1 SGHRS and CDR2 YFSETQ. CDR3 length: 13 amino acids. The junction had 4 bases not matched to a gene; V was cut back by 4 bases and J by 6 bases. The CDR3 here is CASSPGTGNGYTF. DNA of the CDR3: TGCGCCAGCAGCCCAGGGACAGGGAATGGCTACACCTTC.

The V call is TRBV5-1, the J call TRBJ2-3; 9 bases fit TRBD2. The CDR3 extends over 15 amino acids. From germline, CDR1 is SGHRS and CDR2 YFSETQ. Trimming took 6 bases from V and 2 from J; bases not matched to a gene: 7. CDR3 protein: CASTLLAGPTDTQYF. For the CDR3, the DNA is TGCGCCAGCACCCTGCTAGCGGGGCCCACAGATACGCAGTATTTT.

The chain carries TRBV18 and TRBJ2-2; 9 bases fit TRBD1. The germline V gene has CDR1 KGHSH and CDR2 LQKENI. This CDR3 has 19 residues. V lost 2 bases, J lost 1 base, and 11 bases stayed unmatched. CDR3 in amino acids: CASSPVSGQGSGNTGELFF. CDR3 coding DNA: TGTGCCAGCTCACCAGTGTCGGGACAGGGATCCGGGAACACCGGGGAGCTGTTTTTT. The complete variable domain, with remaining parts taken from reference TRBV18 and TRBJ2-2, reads NAGVMQNPRHLVRRRGQEARLRCSPMKGHSHVYWYRQLPEEGLKFMVYLQKENIIDESGMPKERFSAEFPKEGPSILRIQQVVRGDSAAYFCASSPVSGQGSGNTGELFFGEGSRLTVL.

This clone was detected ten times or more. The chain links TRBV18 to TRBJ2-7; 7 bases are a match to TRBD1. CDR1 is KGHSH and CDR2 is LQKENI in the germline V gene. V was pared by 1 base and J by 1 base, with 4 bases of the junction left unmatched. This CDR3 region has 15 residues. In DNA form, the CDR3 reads TGTGCCAGCTCACCACAGGGGGCTGAATCCTACGAGCAGTACTTC. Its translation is CASSPQGAESYEQYF.

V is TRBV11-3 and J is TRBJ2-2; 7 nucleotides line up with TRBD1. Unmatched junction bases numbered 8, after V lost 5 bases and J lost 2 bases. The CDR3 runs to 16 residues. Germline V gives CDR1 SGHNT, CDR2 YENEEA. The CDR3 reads CASSANRGINTGELFF. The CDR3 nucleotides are TGTGCCAGCAGCGCGAACAGGGGTATCAACACCGGGGAGCTGTTTTTT.

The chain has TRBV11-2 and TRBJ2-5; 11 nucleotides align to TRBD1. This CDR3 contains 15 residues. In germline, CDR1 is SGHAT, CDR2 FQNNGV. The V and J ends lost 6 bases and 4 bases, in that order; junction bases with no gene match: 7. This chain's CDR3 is CASSQGQGVGETQYF. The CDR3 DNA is TGTGCCAGCAGTCAGGGACAGGGGGTTGGAGAGACCCAGTACTTC.

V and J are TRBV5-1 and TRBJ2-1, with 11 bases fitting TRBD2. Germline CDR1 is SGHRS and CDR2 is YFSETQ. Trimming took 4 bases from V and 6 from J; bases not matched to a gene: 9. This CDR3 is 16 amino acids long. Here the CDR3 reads CASSPGLAGVFNEQFF. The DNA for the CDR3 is TGCGCCAGCAGCCCCGGACTAGCGGGTGTCTTCAATGAGCAGTTCTTC.

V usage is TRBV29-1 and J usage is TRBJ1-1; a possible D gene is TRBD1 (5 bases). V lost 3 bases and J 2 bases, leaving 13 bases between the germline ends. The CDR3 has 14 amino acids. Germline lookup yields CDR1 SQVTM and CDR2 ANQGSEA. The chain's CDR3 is CSVERGIQNTEAFF. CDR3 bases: TGCAGCGTTGAGAGGGGAATCCAAAACACTGAAGCTTTCTTT.

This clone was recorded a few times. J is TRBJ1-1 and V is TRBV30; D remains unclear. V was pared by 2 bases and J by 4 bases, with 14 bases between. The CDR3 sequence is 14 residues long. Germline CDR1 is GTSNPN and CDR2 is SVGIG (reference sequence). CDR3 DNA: TGTGCCTGGAGTCCGCACCTGGGCATCACTGAAGCTTTCTTT. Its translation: CAWSPHLGITEAFF.

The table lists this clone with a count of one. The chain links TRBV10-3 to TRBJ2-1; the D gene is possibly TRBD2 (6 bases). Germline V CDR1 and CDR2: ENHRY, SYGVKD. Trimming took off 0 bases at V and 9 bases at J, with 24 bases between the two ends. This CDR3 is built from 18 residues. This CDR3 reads CAISESVGNGGTRGEQFF. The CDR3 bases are TGTGCCATCAGTGAGTCGGTGGGGAACGGAGGGACGAGGGGTGAGCAGTTCTTC.

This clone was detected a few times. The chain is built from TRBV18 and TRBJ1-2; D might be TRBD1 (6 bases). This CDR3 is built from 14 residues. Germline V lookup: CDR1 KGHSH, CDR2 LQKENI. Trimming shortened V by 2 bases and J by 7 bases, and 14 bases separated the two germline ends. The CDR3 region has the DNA TGTGCCAGCTCACCAGAGTCGGGGGGCGGTGGCTACACCTTC. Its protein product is CASSPESGGGGYTF.

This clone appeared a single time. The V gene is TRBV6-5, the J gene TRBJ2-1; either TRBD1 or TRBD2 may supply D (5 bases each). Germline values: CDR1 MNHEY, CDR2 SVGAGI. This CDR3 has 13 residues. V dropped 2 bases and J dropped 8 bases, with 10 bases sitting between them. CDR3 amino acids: CASSYGASYEQFF. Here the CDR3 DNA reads TGTGCCAGCAGTTACGGGGCTAGCTATGAGCAGTTCTTC.

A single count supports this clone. The CDR3 loop is CASIMGQINSPLHF. The CDR3 nucleotides read TGTGCCAGCATTATGGGACAGATTAATTCACCCCTCCACTTT. The rearrangement joins TRBV6-1 to TRBJ1-6, with TRBD1 matching 7 bases. V shed 7 bases, J shed 6 bases, and the junction held 6 bases outside the gene matches. The CDR3 loop spans 14 amino acids. Germline V gives CDR1 MNHNS, CDR2 SASEGT.

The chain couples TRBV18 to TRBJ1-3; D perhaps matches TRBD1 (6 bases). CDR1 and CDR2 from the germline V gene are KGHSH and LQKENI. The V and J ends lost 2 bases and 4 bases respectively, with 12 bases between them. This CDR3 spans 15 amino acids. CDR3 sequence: CASSPVVGGGNTIYF. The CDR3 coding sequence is TGTGCCAGCTCACCAGTCGTCGGGGGCGGAAACACCATATATTTT.

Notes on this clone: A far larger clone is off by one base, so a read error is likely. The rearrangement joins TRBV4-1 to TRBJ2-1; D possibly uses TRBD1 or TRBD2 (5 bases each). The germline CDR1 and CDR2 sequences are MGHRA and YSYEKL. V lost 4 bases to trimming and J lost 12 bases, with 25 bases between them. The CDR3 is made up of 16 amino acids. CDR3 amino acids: CASSLQSASRGGGQFF. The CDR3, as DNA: TGCGCCAGCAGCCTCCAATCAGCGTCCCGGGGCGGTGGGCAGTTCTTC.

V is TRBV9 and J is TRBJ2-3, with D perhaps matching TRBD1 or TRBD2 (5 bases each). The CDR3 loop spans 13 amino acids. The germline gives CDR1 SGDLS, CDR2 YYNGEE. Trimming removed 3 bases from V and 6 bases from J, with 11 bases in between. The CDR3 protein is CASSAHWGDTQYF. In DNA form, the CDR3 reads TGTGCCAGCAGCGCCCACTGGGGGGATACGCAGTATTTT.

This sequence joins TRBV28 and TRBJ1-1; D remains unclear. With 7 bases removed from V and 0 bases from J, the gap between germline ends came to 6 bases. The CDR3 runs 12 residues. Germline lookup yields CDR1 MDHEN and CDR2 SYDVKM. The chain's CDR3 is CASTVLNTEAFF. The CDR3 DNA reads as TGTGCCAGCACCGTCCTGAACACTGAAGCTTTCTTT.

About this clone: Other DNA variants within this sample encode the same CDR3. CDR3 nucleotide sequence: TGTGCCAGCAGCTTGGGATCGGGCACAGATACGCAGTATTTT. Residues: CASSLGSGTDTQYF. V is TRBV5-4 and J is TRBJ2-3; D uncertain. Germline CDR1 SGHNT, CDR2 YYREEE (reference sequence). V was clipped by 0 bases and J by 1 base, with 6 bases between them. CDR3 size: 14 residues.

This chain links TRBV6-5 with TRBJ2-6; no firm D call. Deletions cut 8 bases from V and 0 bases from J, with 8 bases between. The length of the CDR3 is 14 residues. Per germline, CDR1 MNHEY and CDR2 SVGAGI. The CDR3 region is CASLGSSGANVLTF. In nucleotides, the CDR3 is TGTGCCAGCCTAGGAAGCTCTGGGGCCAACGTCCTGACTTTC.

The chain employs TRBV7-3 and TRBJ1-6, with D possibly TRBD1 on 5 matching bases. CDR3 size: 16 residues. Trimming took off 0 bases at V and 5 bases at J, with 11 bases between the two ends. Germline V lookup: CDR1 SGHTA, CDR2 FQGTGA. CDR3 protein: CASSLTGGVDNSPLHF. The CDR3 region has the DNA TGTGCCAGCAGCTTAACGGGAGGGGTGGATAATTCACCCCTCCACTTT.

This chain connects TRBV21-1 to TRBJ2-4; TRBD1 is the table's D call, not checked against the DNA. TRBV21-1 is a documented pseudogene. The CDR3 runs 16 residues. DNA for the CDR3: TGTGCCAGGCGACAGGGGGGACCGCTAGCCAAAAACATTCAGTACTTC. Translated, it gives CARRQGGPLAKNIQYF.

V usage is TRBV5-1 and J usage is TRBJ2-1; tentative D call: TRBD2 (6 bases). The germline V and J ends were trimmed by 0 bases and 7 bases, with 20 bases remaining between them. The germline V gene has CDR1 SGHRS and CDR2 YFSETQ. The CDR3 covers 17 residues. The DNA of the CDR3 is TGCGCCAGCAGCTTGGCCATTTCAGCGGGTGGGACGAATGAGCAGTTCTTC. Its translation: CASSLAISAGGTNEQFF.

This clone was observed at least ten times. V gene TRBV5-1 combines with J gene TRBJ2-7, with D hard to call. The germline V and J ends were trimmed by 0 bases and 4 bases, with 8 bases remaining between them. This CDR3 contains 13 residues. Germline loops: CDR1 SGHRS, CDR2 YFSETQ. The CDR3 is CASSLAGLYEQYF. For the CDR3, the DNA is TGCGCCAGCAGCTTGGCGGGTCTATACGAGCAGTACTTC.

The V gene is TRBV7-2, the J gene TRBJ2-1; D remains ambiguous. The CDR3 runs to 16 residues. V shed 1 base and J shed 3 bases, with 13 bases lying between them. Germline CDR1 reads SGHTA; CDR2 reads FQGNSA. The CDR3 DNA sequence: TGTGCCAGCAGCTTAGACCGCGGTACAGTCTACAATGAGCAGTTCTTC. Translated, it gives CASSLDRGTVYNEQFF.

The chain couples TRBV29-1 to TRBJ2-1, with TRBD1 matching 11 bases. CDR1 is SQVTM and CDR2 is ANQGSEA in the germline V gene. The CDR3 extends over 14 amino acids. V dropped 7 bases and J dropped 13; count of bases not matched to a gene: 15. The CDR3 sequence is CSAGTGGSGSSQFF. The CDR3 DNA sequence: TGCAGCGCAGGGACAGGGGGTAGCGGGAGCTCCCAGTTCTTC.

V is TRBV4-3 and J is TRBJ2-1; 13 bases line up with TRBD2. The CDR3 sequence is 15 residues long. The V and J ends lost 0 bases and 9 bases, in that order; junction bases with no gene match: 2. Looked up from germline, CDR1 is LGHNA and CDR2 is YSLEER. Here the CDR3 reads CASSQDGLAGAEQFF. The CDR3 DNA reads TGCGCCAGCAGCCAAGACGGACTAGCGGGAGCTGAGCAGTTCTTC.

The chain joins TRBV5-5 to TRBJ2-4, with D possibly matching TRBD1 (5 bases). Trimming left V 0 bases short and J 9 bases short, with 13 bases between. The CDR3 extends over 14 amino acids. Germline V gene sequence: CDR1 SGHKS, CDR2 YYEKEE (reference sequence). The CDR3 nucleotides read TGTGCCAGCAGCTTGGAAGTTCTAAGGGGCATTCAGTACTTC. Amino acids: CASSLEVLRGIQYF.

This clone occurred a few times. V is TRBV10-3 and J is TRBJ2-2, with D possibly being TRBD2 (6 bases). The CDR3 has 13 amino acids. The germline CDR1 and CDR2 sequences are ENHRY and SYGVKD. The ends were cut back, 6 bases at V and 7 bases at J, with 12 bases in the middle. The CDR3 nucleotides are TGTGCCATCAGCTCTGAGGGAGGCGGGGAGCTGTTTTTT. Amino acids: CAISSEGGGELFF.